A selection of T cell receptor beta chains follows, all from one sample in a study of T cells in Graves' hyperthyroidism and ophthalmopathy. In TCRdb, the multiplex PCR reads were re-called with MiXCR into one record per CDR3 protein. The sample has a few hundred thousand distinct CDR3 sequences; 15% to 20% are singletons. Material: blood. Every receptor here comes from a woman between 18 and 29 years old with Graves' hyperthyroidism. The CDR3 runs from the conserved cysteine through the conserved F or W. A D gene is named only where the DNA matches it firmly. Only part of the rows carry a size: once, few, many, or a class if the clone is expanded.

j_gene: TRBJ2-7; v_gene: TRBV6-1; d_gene: NA; abundance: many; len: 13; CDR3nt: TGTGCCAGCAGTGAGGCGAGCGTCTACGAGCAGTACTTC; CDR3aa: CASSEASVYEQYF
j_gene: TRBJ2-7; v_gene: TRBV6-5; d_gene: TRBD2; abundance: many; len: 16; CDR3nt: TGTGCCAGCAGTTACTCGACGGGACTAGCCTCCCTCGAGCAGTACTTC; CDR3aa: CASSYSTGLASLEQYF
j_gene: TRBJ1-1; v_gene: TRBV11-2; d_gene: NA; abundance: many; len: 14; CDR3nt: TGTGCCAGCAGATTGACCAGGGTGAACACTGAAGCTTTCTTT; CDR3aa: CASRLTRVNTEAFF
j_gene: TRBJ1-2; v_gene: TRBV20-1; d_gene: NA; abundance: many; len: 12; CDR3nt: TGCAGTGCCCTCATTTACTCCGGGGGCTACACCTTC; CDR3aa: CSALIYSGGYTF
j_gene: TRBJ2-5; v_gene: TRBV3-1; d_gene: TRBD2; abundance: NA; len: 18; CDR3nt: TGTGCCAGCAGCCCCGTGGGGACTAGCGGGGGGTTTAGTGAGACCCAGTACTTC; CDR3aa: CASSPVGTSGGFSETQYF
j_gene: TRBJ2-4; v_gene: TRBV11-2; d_gene: TRBD2; abundance: NA; len: 14; CDR3nt: TGTGCCAGCAACCCCGGGGGGGGCGGTGACATTCAGTACTTC; CDR3aa: CASNPGGGGDIQYF
j_gene: TRBJ1-6; v_gene: TRBV18; d_gene: TRBD1; abundance: many; len: 15; CDR3nt: TGTGCCAGCTCACAATCGACAGGGCATAATTCACCCCTCCACTTT; CDR3aa: CASSQSTGHNSPLHF
j_gene: TRBJ2-5; v_gene: TRBV7-8; d_gene: TRBD2; abundance: few; len: 18; CDR3nt: TGTGCCAGCAACTTAATCATAGCGGGGGGGCTGTTGGAGGAGACCCAGTACTTC; CDR3aa: CASNLIIAGGLLEETQYF
j_gene: TRBJ1-5; v_gene: TRBV20-1; d_gene: NA; abundance: many; len: 10; CDR3nt: TGCAGTGCTGGCAATCAGCCCCAGCATTTT; CDR3aa: CSAGNQPQHF
j_gene: TRBJ1-1; v_gene: TRBV6-1; d_gene: TRBD1; abundance: many; len: 19; CDR3nt: TGTGCCAGCAGGGATGGACAGGGTCCGGTAGCTTTTTGGAACACTGAAGCTTTCTTT; CDR3aa: CASRDGQGPVAFWNTEAFF
j_gene: TRBJ1-2; v_gene: TRBV7-9; d_gene: NA; abundance: many; len: 14; CDR3nt: TGTGCCAGCAGCTTACTCCAGGGCAAGGATGGCTACACCTTC; CDR3aa: CASSLLQGKDGYTF
j_gene: TRBJ1-1; v_gene: TRBV10-3; d_gene: NA; abundance: many; len: 15; CDR3nt: TGTGCCATCAACTCCGGGGGGGCGAGGGCCACTGAAGCTTTCTTT; CDR3aa: CAINSGGARATEAFF
j_gene: TRBJ1-1; v_gene: TRBV27; d_gene: TRBD1; abundance: NA; len: 16; CDR3nt: TGTGCCAGCAGTCTGGGCAGGGGGTTTATGAACACTGAAGCTTTCTTT; CDR3aa: CASSLGRGFMNTEAFF
j_gene: TRBJ1-1; v_gene: TRBV12-3/TRBV12-4; d_gene: TRBD1; abundance: many; len: 15; CDR3nt: TGTGCCAGCAGTTCCCGGACAGGGGGCGAAACTGAAGCTTTCTTT; CDR3aa: CASSSRTGGETEAFF
j_gene: TRBJ1-1; v_gene: TRBV30; d_gene: NA; abundance: NA; len: 14; CDR3nt: TGTGCCTGGAGTGTACTTACCAGGAACACTGAAGCTTTCTTT; CDR3aa: CAWSVLTRNTEAFF
j_gene: TRBJ2-5; v_gene: TRBV20-1; d_gene: TRBD1; abundance: many; len: 13; CDR3nt: TGCAGTGCGAGGAGGGACAGGGGCGAGACCCAGTACTTC; CDR3aa: CSARRDRGETQYF
j_gene: TRBJ2-7; v_gene: TRBV20-1; d_gene: NA; abundance: many; len: 13; CDR3nt: TGCAGTGCACCCAGGGCTTATTCCTACGAGCAGTACTTC; CDR3aa: CSAPRAYSYEQYF
j_gene: TRBJ2-2; v_gene: TRBV15; d_gene: NA; abundance: many; len: 14; CDR3nt: TGTGCCACCAGCAGAGTTGCCAGCACCGGGGAGCTGTTTTTT; CDR3aa: CATSRVASTGELFF
j_gene: TRBJ2-2; v_gene: TRBV28; d_gene: TRBD1; abundance: many; len: 13; CDR3nt: TGTGCCTCCGGGACAGGATACACCGGGGAGCTGTTTTTT; CDR3aa: CASGTGYTGELFF
j_gene: TRBJ1-1; v_gene: TRBV11-2; d_gene: NA; abundance: many; len: 13; CDR3nt: TGTGCCAGCAGCTTAGAGCCCGGAGACGAAGCTTTCTTT; CDR3aa: CASSLEPGDEAFF
j_gene: TRBJ2-2; v_gene: TRBV5-1; d_gene: NA; abundance: NA; len: 17; CDR3nt: TGCGCCAGCAGCTCGCCGGGGGGCCTTACGAACACCGGGGAGCTGTTTTTT; CDR3aa: CASSSPGGLTNTGELFF
j_gene: TRBJ2-5; v_gene: TRBV6-1; d_gene: TRBD2; abundance: NA; len: 15; CDR3nt: TGTGCCAGCAGCTGGACTAGCGGGGACCAAGAGACCCAGTACTTC; CDR3aa: CASSWTSGDQETQYF
j_gene: TRBJ1-1; v_gene: TRBV5-1; d_gene: NA; abundance: many; len: 13; CDR3nt: TGCGCCAGCAGCCCCCGTGACTCAGAGGGAGCTTTCTTT; CDR3aa: CASSPRDSEGAFF
j_gene: TRBJ1-1; v_gene: TRBV5-6; d_gene: NA; abundance: many; len: 16; CDR3nt: TGTGCCAGCACCATTTACGGACGGAATATGAACACTGAAGCTTTCTTT; CDR3aa: CASTIYGRNMNTEAFF
j_gene: TRBJ1-2; v_gene: TRBV28; d_gene: NA; abundance: many; len: 13; CDR3nt: TGTGCCAGCAGTTTAAGAATACCCCCCCGCTACACCTTC; CDR3aa: CASSLRIPPRYTF
j_gene: TRBJ2-7; v_gene: TRBV28; d_gene: TRBD2; abundance: many; len: 13; CDR3nt: TGTGCCAGCAGTGGGAGGGGATCCTACGAGCAGTACTTC; CDR3aa: CASSGRGSYEQYF
j_gene: TRBJ2-5; v_gene: TRBV12-3/TRBV12-4; d_gene: TRBD2; abundance: NA; len: 12; CDR3nt: TGTTCCAGCAGTCCTAGCGGGGAGACCCAATACTTC; CDR3aa: CSSSPSGETQYF
j_gene: TRBJ2-7; v_gene: TRBV20-1; d_gene: NA; abundance: NA; len: 14; CDR3nt: TGCAGTGCTAGCCCAGGGATACCTGGTGAAGAGCAGTACTTC; CDR3aa: CSASPGIPGEEQYF
j_gene: TRBJ2-6; v_gene: TRBV4-1; d_gene: NA; abundance: NA; len: 16; CDR3nt: TGCGCCAGCAGCCAAGTAGCAGCCTCTGGGGCCAACGTCCTGACTTTC; CDR3aa: CASSQVAASGANVLTF